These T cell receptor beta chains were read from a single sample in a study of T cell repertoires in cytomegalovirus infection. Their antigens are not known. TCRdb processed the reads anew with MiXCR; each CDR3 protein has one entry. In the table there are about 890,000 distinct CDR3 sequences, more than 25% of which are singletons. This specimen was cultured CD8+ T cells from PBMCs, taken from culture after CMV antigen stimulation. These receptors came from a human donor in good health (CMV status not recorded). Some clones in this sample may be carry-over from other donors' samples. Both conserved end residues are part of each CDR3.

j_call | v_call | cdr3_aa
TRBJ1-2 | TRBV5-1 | CASSLEGAADYTF
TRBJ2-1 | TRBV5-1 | CASSYGLAGASSSYNEQFF
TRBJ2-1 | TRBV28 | CASSFKGTHLGDEQFF
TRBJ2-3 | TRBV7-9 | CASSKLGGATDTQYF
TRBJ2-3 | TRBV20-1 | CSARPTSGGVADTQYF
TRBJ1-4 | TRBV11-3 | CASSPQSPGREKLFF
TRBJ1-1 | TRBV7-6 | CASSGTPNTEAFF
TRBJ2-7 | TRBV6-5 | CASHSGTYEQYF
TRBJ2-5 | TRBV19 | CASRLGRTQYF
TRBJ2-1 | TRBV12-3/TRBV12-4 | CASSVSGGAINEQFF
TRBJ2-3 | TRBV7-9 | CASSSGLAGVSDTQYF
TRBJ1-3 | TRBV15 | CATSSDRAPGNTIYF
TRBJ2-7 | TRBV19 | CASSFVDGQGDYEQYF
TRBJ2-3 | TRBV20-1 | CSARAVTRGPSTDTQYF
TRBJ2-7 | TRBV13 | CAGSFGTGGNEQYF
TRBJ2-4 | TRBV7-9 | CASSNGRYKNIQYF
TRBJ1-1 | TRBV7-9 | CASSLALLGVAFF
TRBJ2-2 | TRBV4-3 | CASSQDLLAANTGELFF
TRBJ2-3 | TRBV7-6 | CASSSWGTGGADTQYF
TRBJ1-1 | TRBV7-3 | CASSLSFSGIAFF
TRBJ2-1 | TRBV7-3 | CASSLSSGGPNEQFF
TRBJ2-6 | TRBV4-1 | CASSQAGGEPSGANVLTF
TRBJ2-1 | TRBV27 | CASRNGGAVEQFF
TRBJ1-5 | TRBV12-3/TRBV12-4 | CASTLSGGLNQPQHF
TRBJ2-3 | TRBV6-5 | CASSNGQGRWDTQYF